Below are 17 T cell receptor beta chains sequenced from a single sample in a study of T cell changes during pregnancy in multiple sclerosis. The protocol was immunoSEQ multiplex PCR, while the TCRdb copy is restricted to in-frame clones and leaves out a portion. The table shows tens of thousands of clones, with 90% to 95% occurring only once. The sample was peripheral blood, taken in the first trimester of pregnancy. All receptors come from a female donor with multiple sclerosis, enrolled in a pregnancy study.

The rearrangement links TRBV9 to TRBJ2-1, with D possibly TRBD2 on 6 matching bases. V shed 4 bases and J shed 5 bases, with 16 bases lying between them. Per germline, CDR1 SGDLS and CDR2 YYNGEE. The length of the CDR3 is 15 residues. The CDR3 DNA sequence: TGTGCCAGCAGCCCTTCGGGGGACCCGAACAATGAGCAGTTCTTC. Its protein product is CASSPSGDPNNEQFF.

The chain links TRBV9 to TRBJ2-1; D call uncertain. CDR1 is SGDLS and CDR2 is YYNGEE in the germline V gene. V gave up 0 bases and J gave up 5 bases, with 9 bases separating them. This CDR3 region has 14 residues. The CDR3: CASSVAYYDNEQFF. The CDR3 nucleotides are TGTGCCAGCAGCGTAGCGTATTATGACAATGAGCAGTTCTTC.

The rearrangement joins TRBV7-3 to TRBJ2-1; 7 bases align to TRBD2. CDR3 length: 15 amino acids. CDR1 and CDR2 from the germline V gene are SGHTA and FQGTGA. With V trimmed by 0 bases and J by 5 bases, 4 bases remained unmatched. The CDR3 coding sequence is TGTGCCAGCAGCTTAACCCGGGGGGTCGACAATGAGCAGTTCTTC. Translation gives CASSLTRGVDNEQFF.

The genes are TRBV4-3 and TRBJ1-5; D possibly corresponds to TRBD1 (5 bases). The germline V gene has CDR1 LGHNA and CDR2 YSLEER. The CDR3 loop spans 17 amino acids. Between the trimmed V and J ends, which lost 1 base and 3 bases, there was a span of 16 bases. The CDR3 bases are TGCGCCAGCAGCCAAGCGTGGGAGGGCAGGGTCAATCAGCCCCAGCATTTT. It is translated as CASSQAWEGRVNQPQHF.

This rearrangement joins TRBV5-1 to TRBJ2-3; possible D gene TRBD2, 5 bases. V was pared by 8 bases and J by 2 bases, with 18 bases between. CDR3 length: 15 residues. Germline loops: CDR1 SGHRS, CDR2 YFSETQ. CDR3 nucleotide sequence: TGCGCCAGTTCAAACCGGGGAGAGGTCACAGATACGCAGTATTTT. Its translation: CASSNRGEVTDTQYF. The whole variable domain, filled in from reference TRBV5-1 and TRBJ2-3, reads KAGVTQTPRYLIKTRGQQVTLSCSPISGHRSVSWYQQTPGQGLQFLFEYFSETQRNKGNFPGRFSGRQFSNSRSEMNVSTLELGDSALYLCASSNRGEVTDTQYFGPGTRLTVL.

The chain recombines TRBV5-1 with TRBJ2-7; perhaps TRBD1 as D (6 bases). V was cut by 8 bases and J by 2 bases, with 11 bases left in between. The CDR3 spans 12 residues. Germline V gene sequence: CDR1 SGHRS, CDR2 YFSETQ. CDR3: CARGDTAYEQYF. The CDR3 nucleotides are TGCGCCAGGGGGGACACGGCCTACGAGCAGTACTTC.

The chain joins TRBV14 to TRBJ2-2; possibly TRBD2 for D (5 bases). The V end lost 1 base, the J end lost 1 base, and 7 bases lay between the germline ends. Germline lookup yields CDR1 SGHDN and CDR2 FVKESK. The CDR3 spans 15 residues. CDR3 in amino acids: CASSQAGGNTGELFF. The CDR3 region has the DNA TGTGCCAGCAGCCAAGCAGGAGGGAACACCGGGGAGCTGTTTTTT.

The chain joins TRBV27 to TRBJ1-2, with TRBD1 as a possible D gene (5 bases). The V gene's germline CDR1 is MNHEY and CDR2 SMNVEV (reference sequence). V was shortened by 7 bases and J by 2 bases, with 11 bases between the two germline ends. This CDR3 spans 13 amino acids. The CDR3 DNA sequence: TGTGCCAGCACAGGGCAGGGCAACTATGGCTACACCTTC. Amino acids: CASTGQGNYGYTF.

CDR3 in amino acids: CASNFRGISGNTIYF. CDR3 in DNA: TGTGCCAGCAACTTCAGGGGGATTTCTGGAAACACCATATATTTT. V is TRBV7-2 and J is TRBJ1-3, with 7 positions matching TRBD1. The CDR3 consists of 15 residues. Germline trimming cut 7 bases from V and 1 base from J; bases unmatched to any gene: 7. Per germline, CDR1 SGHTA and CDR2 FQGNSA.

This clone has only a few counts. The same CDR3 can be traced to other DNA sequences in this sample. The chain employs TRBV4-1 and TRBJ1-2; 7 bases agree with TRBD1. The CDR3 length is 14 residues. Germline V gene lookup returns CDR1 MGHRA and CDR2 YSYEKL. V trimming: 3 bases; J trimming: 3 bases; junction bases outside the gene matches: 4. This chain's CDR3 is CASSQGDRDYGYTF. In DNA, the CDR3 is TGCGCCAGCAGCCAGGGAGACAGGGACTATGGCTACACCTTC.

The V gene is TRBV5-1, the J gene TRBJ1-1, with TRBD1 matching 7 bases. With 4 bases clipped from V and 4 bases from J, the junction kept 7 bases outside the gene matches. The CDR3 totals 14 residues. Germline V CDR1 and CDR2: SGHRS, YFSETQ. For the CDR3, the DNA is TGCGCCAGCAGCCCAGGGGGAGAAGGCACTGAAGCTTTCTTT. Its protein is CASSPGGEGTEAFF.

The rearrangement joins TRBV6-4 to TRBJ2-1; 12 bases are a match to TRBD2. This CDR3 region has 15 residues. The junction had 7 bases not matched to a gene; V was cut back by 5 bases and J by 8 bases. CDR1 and CDR2 (germline): MRHNA, SNTAGT. The CDR3 here is CASSSRLAGEHEQFF. The CDR3 DNA reads TGTGCCAGCAGTTCTCGACTAGCGGGAGAACATGAGCAGTTCTTC.

J is TRBJ1-1 and V is TRBV7-9, with D tentatively TRBD1 (5 bases). The CDR3 runs 16 residues. Germline V CDR1 and CDR2: SEHNR, FQNEAQ (reference sequence). V lost 7 bases, J lost 3 bases, and 21 bases lay in between. The CDR3 bases are TGTGCCAGCAAGTCCCACCAGGCAGGGTTGGACACTGAAGCTTTCTTT. Its translation is CASKSHQAGLDTEAFF.

The chain uses TRBV7-8 and TRBJ2-5, with 12 bases lining up with TRBD2. Germline lookup yields CDR1 SGHVS and CDR2 FQNEAQ. The CDR3 runs 13 residues. V shed 5 bases, J shed 13 bases, and the junction held 8 bases outside the gene matches. The CDR3 protein is CASSPRTSGVAYF. The CDR3 nucleotides are TGTGCCAGCAGCCCTAGGACTAGCGGGGTGGCGTACTTC.

The chain links TRBV15 to TRBJ1-4; no definite D call. The length of the CDR3 is 12 residues. Germline CDR1 and CDR2: LNHNV and YYDKDF (reference sequence). The ends were cut back, 2 bases at V and 7 bases at J, with 5 bases in the middle. Here the CDR3 reads CATSRRGEKLFF. The CDR3 bases are TGTGCCACCAGCAGACGGGGTGAAAAACTGTTTTTT. Supplemented by reference TRBV15 and TRBJ1-4, the full variable domain reads DAMVIQNPRYQVTQFGKPVTLSCSQTLNHNVMYWYQQKSSQAPKLLFHYYDKDFNNEADTPDNFQSRRPNTSFCFLDIRSPGLGDTAMYLCATSRRGEKLFFGSGTQLSVL.

V gene TRBV4-1 combines with J gene TRBJ2-1, with TRBD2 matching over 9 bases. The germline V gene encodes CDR1 MGHRA and CDR2 YSYEKL. J was trimmed by 9 bases and V by 8 bases; bases with no gene match: 8. The CDR3 consists of 13 residues. DNA for the CDR3: TGCGCCAGCGGTCAGCGGGGGGCTTTTGAGCAGTTCTTC. Its translation: CASGQRGAFEQFF.

This chain connects TRBV6-5 to TRBJ1-1, with D possibly being TRBD1 (6 bases). The CDR3 consists of 15 residues. Germline values: CDR1 MNHEY, CDR2 SVGAGI. With 4 bases removed from V and 1 base from J, the gap between germline ends came to 13 bases. Here the CDR3 DNA reads TGTGCCAGCAGTTTATCGAGGGGGAGGAACACTGAAGCTTTCTTT. Encoded protein: CASSLSRGRNTEAFF.